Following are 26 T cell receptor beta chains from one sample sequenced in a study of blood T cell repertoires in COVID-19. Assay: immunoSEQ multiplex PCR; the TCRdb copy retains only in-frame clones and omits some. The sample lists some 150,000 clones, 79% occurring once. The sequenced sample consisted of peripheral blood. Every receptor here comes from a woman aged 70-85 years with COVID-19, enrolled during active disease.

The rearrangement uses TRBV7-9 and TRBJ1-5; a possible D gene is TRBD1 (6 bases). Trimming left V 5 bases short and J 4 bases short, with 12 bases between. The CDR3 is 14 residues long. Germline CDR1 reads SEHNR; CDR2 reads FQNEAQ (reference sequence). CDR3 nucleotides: TGTGCCAGCAGCAGCGACAGGAATAATCAGCCCCAGCATTTT. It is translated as CASSSDRNNQPQHF.

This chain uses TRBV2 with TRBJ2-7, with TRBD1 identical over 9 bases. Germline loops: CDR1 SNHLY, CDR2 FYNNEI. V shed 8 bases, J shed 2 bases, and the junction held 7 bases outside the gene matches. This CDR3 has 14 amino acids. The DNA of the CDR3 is TGTGCCAGCGACGACAGGGGGGAAACCTACGAGCAGTACTTC. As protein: CASDDRGETYEQYF.

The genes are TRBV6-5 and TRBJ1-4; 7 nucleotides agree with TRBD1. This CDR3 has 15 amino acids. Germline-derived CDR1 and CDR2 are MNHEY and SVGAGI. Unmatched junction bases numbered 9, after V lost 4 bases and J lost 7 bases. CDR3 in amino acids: CASSLPSGGGEKLFF. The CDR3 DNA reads TGTGCCAGCAGTTTACCTTCAGGGGGAGGTGAAAAACTGTTTTTT.

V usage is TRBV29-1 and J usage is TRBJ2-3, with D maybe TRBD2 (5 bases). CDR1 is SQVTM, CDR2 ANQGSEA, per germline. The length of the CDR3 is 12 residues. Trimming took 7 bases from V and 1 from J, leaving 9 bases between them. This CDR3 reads CSARTGTDTQYF. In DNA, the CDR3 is TGCAGCGCGCGGACTGGCACAGATACGCAGTATTTT.

CDR3 residues: CAWSVGQAFF. CDR3 nucleotides: TGTGCCTGGAGTGTGGGGCAAGCTTTCTTT. The rearrangement uses TRBV30 and TRBJ1-1; the D gene is possibly TRBD1 (5 bases). With 0 bases removed from V and 9 bases from J, the gap between germline ends came to 5 bases. Germline V lookup: CDR1 GTSNPN, CDR2 SVGIG (reference sequence). CDR3 length: 10 residues.

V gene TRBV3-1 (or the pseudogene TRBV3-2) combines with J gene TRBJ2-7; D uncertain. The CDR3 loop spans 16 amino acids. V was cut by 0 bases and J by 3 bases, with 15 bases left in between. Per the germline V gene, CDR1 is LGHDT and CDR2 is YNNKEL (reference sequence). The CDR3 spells CASSQDLRPSGYEQYF. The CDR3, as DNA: TGTGCCAGCAGCCAAGATCTCCGGCCGTCGGGCTACGAGCAGTACTTC.

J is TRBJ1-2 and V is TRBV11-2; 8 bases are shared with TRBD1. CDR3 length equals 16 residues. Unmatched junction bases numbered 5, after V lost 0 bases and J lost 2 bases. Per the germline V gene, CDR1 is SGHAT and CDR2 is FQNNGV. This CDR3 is CASSLESGGRNYGYTF. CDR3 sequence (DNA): TGTGCCAGCAGCTTAGAATCAGGGGGCCGGAACTATGGCTACACCTTC.

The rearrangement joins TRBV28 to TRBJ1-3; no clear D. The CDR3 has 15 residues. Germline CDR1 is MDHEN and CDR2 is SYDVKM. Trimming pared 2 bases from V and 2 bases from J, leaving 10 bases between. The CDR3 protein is CASSLQQVAGNTIYF. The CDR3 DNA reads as TGTGCCAGCAGTTTACAGCAGGTCGCTGGAAACACCATATATTTT. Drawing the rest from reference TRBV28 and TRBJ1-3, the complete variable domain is DVKVTQSSRYLVKRTGEKVFLECVQDMDHENMFWYRQDPGLGLRLIYFSYDVKMKEKGDIPEGYSVSREKKERFSLILESASTNQTSMYLCASSLQQVAGNTIYFGEGSWLTVV.

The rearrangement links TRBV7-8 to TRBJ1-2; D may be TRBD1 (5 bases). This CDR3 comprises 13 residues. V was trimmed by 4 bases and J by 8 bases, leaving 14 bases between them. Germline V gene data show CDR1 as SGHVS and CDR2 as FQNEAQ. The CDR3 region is CASSSDIGYGYTF. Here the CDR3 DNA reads TGTGCCAGCAGCTCGGACATAGGCTACGGCTACACCTTC.

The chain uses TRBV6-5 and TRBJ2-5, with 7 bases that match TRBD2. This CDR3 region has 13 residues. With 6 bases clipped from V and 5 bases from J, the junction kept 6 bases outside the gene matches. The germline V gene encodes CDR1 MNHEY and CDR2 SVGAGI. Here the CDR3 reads CASRSLAMETQYF. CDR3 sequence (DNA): TGTGCCAGCAGGTCACTAGCGATGGAGACCCAGTACTTC.

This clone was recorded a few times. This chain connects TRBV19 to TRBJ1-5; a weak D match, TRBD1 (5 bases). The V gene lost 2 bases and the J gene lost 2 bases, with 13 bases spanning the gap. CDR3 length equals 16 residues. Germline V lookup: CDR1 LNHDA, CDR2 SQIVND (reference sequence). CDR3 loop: CASSIIPPGGNQPQHF. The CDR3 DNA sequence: TGTGCCAGTAGTATAATCCCGCCGGGGGGCAATCAGCCCCAGCATTTT.

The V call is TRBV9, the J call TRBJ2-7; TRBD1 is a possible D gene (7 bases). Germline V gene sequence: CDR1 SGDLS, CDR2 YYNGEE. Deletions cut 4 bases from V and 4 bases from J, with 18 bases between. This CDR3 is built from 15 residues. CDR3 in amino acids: CASSPRDSGGYEQYF. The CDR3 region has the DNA TGTGCCAGCAGCCCCCGGGACAGCGGAGGGTACGAGCAGTACTTC.

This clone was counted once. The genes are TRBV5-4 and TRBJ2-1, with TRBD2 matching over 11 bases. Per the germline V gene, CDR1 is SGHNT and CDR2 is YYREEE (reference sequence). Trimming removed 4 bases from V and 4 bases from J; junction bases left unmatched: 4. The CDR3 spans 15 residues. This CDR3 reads CASSLGTSGYNEQFF. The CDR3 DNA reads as TGTGCCAGCAGCCTCGGGACTAGCGGTTACAATGAGCAGTTCTTC.

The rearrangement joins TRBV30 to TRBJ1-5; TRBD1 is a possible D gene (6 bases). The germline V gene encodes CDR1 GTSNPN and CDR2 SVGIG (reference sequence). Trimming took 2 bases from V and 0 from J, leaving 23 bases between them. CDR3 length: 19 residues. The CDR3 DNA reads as TGTGCCTGGAGTTCTGACTCAATTAAAGGGGGTACTAGCAATCAGCCCCAGCATTTT. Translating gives CAWSSDSIKGGTSNQPQHF. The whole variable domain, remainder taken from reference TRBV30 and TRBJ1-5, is SQTIHQWPATLVQPVGSPLSLECTVEGTSNPNLYWYRQAAGRGLQLLFYSVGIGQISSEVPQNLSASRPQDRQFILSSKKLLLSDSGFYLCAWSSDSIKGGTSNQPQHFGDGTRLSIL.

The CDR3 loop reads CASRGQGRRVAKNIQYF. The CDR3 DNA is TGTGCCAGCAGGGGACAGGGAAGAAGGGTAGCCAAAAACATTCAGTACTTC. The V call is TRBV21-1, the J call TRBJ2-4; the listed D gene, TRBD1, was not tested against the DNA. TRBV21-1 is annotated as a pseudogene. CDR3 length equals 17 residues.

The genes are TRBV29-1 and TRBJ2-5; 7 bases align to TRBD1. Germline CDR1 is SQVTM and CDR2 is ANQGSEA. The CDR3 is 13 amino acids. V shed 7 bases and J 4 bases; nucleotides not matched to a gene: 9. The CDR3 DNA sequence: TGCAGCGCCGGGGTAAACAGGGGAGAGACCCAGTACTTC. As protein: CSAGVNRGETQYF.

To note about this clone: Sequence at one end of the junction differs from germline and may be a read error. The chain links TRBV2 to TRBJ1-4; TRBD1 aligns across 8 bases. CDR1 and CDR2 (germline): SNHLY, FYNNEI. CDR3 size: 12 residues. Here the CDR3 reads CASSIDGQGYRF. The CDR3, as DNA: TGTGCCAGCAGTATCGACGGACAGGGTTACCGCTTT.

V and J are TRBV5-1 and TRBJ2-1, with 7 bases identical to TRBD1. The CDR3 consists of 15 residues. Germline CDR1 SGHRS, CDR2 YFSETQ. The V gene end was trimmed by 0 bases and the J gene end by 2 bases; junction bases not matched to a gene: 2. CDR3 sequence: CASSLEQGAYNEQFF. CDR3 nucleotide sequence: TGCGCCAGCAGCTTGGAGCAGGGGGCCTACAATGAGCAGTTCTTC. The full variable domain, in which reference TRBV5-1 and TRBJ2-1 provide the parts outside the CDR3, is KAGVTQTPRYLIKTRGQQVTLSCSPISGHRSVSWYQQTPGQGLQFLFEYFSETQRNKGNFPGRFSGRQFSNSRSEMNVSTLELGDSALYLCASSLEQGAYNEQFFGPGTRLTVL.

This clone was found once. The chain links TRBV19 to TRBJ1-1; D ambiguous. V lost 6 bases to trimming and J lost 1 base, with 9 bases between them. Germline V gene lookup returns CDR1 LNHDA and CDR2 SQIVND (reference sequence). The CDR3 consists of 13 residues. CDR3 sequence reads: CASSITWNTEAFF. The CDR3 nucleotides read TGTGCCAGTAGCATAACTTGGAACACTGAAGCTTTCTTT.

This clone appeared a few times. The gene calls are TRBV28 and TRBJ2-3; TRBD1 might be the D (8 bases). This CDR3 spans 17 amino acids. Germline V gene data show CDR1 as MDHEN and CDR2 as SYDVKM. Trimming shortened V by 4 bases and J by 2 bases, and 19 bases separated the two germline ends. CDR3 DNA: TGTGCCAGCAGTTCTCCTGGACAGGGAGGGTACACAGATACGCAGTATTTT. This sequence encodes CASSSPGQGGYTDTQYF.

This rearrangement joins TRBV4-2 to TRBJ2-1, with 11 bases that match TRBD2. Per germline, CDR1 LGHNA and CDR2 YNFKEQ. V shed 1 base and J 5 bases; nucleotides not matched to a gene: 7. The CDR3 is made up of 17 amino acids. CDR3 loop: CASSQGYRTSGHNEQFF. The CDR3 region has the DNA TGTGCCAGCAGCCAAGGGTACCGGACTAGCGGGCACAATGAGCAGTTCTTC.

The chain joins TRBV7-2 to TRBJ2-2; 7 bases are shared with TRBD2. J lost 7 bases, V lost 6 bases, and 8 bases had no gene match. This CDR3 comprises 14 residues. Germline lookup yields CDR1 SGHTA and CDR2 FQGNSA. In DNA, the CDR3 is TGTGCCAGCAGTGCGAGCGGGGTCGGCGGGGAGCTGTTTTTT. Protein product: CASSASGVGGELFF.

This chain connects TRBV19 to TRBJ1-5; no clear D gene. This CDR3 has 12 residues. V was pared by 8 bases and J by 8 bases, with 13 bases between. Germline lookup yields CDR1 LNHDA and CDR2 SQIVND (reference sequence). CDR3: CASSTLGKPQHF. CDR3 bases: TGTGCCAGTTCTACTCTTGGTAAGCCCCAGCATTTT. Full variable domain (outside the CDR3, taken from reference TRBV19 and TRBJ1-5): DGGITQSPKYLFRKEGQNVTLSCEQNLNHDAMYWYRQDPGQGLRLIYYSQIVNDFQKGDIAEGYSVSREKKESFPLTVTSAQKNPTAFYLCASSTLGKPQHFGDGTRLSIL.

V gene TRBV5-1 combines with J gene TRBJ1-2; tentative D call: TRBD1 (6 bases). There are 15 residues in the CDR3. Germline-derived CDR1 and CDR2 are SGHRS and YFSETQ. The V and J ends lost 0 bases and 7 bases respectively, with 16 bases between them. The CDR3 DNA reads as TGCGCCAGCAGCTTGGCCCCAGGGGAGCCGCCTGGCTACACCTTC. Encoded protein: CASSLAPGEPPGYTF.

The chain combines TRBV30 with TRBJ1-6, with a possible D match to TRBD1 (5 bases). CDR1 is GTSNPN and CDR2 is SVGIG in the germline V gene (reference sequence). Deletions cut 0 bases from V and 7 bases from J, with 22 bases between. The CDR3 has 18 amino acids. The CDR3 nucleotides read TGTGCCTGGAGTGTACGAGCCCCAGGGCGAAGGTTCAATTCACCCCTCCACTTT. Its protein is CAWSVRAPGRRFNSPLHF. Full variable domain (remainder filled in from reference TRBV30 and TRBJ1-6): SQTIHQWPATLVQPVGSPLSLECTVEGTSNPNLYWYRQAAGRGLQLLFYSVGIGQISSEVPQNLSASRPQDRQFILSSKKLLLSDSGFYLCAWSVRAPGRRFNSPLHFGNGTRLTVT.

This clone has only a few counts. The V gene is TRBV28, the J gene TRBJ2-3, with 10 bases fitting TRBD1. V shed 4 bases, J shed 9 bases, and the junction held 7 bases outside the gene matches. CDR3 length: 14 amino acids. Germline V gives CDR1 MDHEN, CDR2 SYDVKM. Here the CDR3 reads CASSWTGGRRTQYF. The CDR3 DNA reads TGTGCCAGCAGTTGGACAGGGGGTAGGAGGACGCAGTATTTT.